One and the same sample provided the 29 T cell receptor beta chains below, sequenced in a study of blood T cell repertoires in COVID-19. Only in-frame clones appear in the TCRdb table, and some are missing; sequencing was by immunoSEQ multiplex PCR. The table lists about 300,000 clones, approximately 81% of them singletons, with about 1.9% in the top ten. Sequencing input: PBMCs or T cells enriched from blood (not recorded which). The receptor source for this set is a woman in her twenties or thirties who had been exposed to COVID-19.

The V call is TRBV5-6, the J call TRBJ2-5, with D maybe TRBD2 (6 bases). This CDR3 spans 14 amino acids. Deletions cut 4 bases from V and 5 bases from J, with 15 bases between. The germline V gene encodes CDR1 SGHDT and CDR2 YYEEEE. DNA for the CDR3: TGTGCCAGCAGCGAGGGACTGAGGATCGAGACCCAGTACTTC. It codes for CASSEGLRIETQYF.

CDR3 coding DNA: TGTGCCAGCAGCGAACAGGGTTTCAATTCACCCCTCCACTTT. It specifies CASSEQGFNSPLHF. The V and J genes are TRBV7-3 and TRBJ1-6; D may be TRBD1 (6 bases). The V end lost 5 bases, the J end lost 7 bases, and 12 bases lay between the germline ends. The germline V gene encodes CDR1 SGHTA and CDR2 FQGTGA. The CDR3 runs to 14 residues.

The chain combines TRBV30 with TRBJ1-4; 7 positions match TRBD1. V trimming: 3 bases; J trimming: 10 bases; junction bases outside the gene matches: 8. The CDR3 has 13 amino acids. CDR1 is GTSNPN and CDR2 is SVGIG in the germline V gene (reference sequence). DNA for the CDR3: TGTGCCTGGAGAGAACAGGGGATGGGAAAACTGTTTTTT. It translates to CAWREQGMGKLFF.

The DNA for the CDR3 is TGTGCCAGCAGTTTAGAGGCCACGGGAGATTCGGAAAAACTGTTTTTT. Translated: CASSLEATGDSEKLFF. This sequence joins TRBV28 and TRBJ1-4; D uncertain. The V end was cut by 2 bases, the J end by 8 bases, with 18 bases between. This CDR3 spans 16 amino acids. Germline V CDR1 and CDR2: MDHEN, SYDVKM.

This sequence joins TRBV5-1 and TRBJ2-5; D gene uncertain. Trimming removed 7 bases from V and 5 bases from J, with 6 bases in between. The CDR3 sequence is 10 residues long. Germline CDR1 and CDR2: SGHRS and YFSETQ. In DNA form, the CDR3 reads TGCGCCAGCGGAGAGGAGACCCAGTACTTC. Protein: CASGEETQYF.

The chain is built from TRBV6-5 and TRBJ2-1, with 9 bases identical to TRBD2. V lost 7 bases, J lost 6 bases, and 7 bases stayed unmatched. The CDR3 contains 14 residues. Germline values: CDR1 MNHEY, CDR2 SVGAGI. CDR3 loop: CASIRAGGPNEQFF. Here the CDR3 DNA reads TGTGCCAGCATTAGAGCGGGGGGCCCCAATGAGCAGTTCTTC.

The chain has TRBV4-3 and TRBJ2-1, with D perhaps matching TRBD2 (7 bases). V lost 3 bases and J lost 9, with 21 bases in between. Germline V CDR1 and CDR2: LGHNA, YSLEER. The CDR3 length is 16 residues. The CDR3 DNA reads TGCGCCAGCAGCCAGGCCCAGGGGAGGGGTGGCCGTGAGCAGTTCTTC. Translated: CASSQAQGRGGREQFF.

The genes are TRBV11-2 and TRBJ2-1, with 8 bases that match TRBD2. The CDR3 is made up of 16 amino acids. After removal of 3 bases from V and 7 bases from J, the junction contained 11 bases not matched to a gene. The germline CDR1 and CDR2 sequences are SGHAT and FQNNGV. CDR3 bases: TGTGCCAGCAGCTTCCCTCATAGCGGGATTATGAATGAGCAGTTCTTC. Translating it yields CASSFPHSGIMNEQFF. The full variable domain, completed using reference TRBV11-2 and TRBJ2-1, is EAGVAQSPRYKIIEKRQSVAFWCNPISGHATLYWYQQILGQGPKLLIQFQNNGVVDDSQLPKDRFSAERLKGVDSTLKIQPAKLEDSAVYLCASSFPHSGIMNEQFFGPGTRLTVL.

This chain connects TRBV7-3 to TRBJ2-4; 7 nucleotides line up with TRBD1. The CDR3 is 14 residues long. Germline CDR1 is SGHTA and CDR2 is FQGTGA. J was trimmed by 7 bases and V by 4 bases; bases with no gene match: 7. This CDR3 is CASSSTGQGNIQYF. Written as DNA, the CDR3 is TGTGCCAGCAGCTCGACAGGGCAGGGGAACATTCAGTACTTC.

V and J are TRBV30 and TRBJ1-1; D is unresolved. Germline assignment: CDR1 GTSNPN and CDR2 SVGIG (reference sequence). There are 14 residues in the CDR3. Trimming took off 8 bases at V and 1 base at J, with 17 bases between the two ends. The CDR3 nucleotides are TGTGCCGGAACTCTTCGGAGGGAGAACACTGAAGCTTTCTTT. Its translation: CAGTLRRENTEAFF.

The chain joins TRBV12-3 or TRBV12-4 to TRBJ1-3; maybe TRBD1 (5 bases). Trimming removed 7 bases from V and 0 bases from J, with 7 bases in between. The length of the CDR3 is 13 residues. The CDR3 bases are TGTGCCAGCACAGGGCCCTCTGGAAACACCATATATTTT. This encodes CASTGPSGNTIYF.

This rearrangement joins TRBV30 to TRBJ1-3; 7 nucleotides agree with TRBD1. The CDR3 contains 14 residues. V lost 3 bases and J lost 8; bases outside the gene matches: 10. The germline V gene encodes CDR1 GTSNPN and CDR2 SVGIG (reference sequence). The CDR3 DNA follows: TGTGCCTGGAGGAATGGACAGGTTCGAGACACCATATATTTT. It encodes CAWRNGQVRDTIYF. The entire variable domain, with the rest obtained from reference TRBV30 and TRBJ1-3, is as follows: SQTIHQWPATLVQPVGSPLSLECTVEGTSNPNLYWYRQAAGRGLQLLFYSVGIGQISSEVPQNLSASRPQDRQFILSSKKLLLSDSGFYLCAWRNGQVRDTIYFGEGSWLTVV.

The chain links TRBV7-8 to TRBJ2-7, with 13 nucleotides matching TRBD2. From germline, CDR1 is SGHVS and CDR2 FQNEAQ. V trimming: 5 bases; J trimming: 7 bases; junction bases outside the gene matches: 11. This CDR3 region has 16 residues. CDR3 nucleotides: TGTGCCAGCAGCGCCGGGACTAGCGGGACCCCTGAGGAGCAGTACTTC. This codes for CASSAGTSGTPEEQYF.

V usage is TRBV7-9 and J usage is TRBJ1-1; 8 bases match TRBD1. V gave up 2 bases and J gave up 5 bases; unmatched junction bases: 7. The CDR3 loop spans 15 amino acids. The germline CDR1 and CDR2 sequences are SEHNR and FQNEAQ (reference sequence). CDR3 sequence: CASSLWTGRGTEAFF. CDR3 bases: TGTGCCAGCAGCTTATGGACAGGGCGAGGGACTGAAGCTTTCTTT.

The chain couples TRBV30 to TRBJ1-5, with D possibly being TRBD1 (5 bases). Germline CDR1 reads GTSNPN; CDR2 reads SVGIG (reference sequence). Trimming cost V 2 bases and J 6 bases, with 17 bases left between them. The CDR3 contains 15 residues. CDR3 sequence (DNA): TGTGCCTGGAGTTCCGTGGGGGGTCCCTCTCAGCCCCAGCATTTT. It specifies CAWSSVGGPSQPQHF.

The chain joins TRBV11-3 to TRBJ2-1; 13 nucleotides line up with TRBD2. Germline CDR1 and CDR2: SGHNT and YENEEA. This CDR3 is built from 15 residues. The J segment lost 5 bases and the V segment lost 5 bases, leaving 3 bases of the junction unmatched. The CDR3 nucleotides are TGTGCCAGCAGCCAGGGACTAGCGGGACACAATGAGCAGTTCTTC. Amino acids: CASSQGLAGHNEQFF.

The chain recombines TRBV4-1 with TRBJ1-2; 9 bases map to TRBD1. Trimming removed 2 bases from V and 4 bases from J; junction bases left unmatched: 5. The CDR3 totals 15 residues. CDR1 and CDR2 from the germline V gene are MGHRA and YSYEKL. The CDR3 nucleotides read TGCGCCAGCAGCCAACCGGGACAGGGTACCTATGGCTACACCTTC. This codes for CASSQPGQGTYGYTF.

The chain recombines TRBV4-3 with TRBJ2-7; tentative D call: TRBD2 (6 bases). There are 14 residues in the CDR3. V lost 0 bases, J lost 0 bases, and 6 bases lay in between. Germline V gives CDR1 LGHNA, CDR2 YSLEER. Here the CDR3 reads CASSQDGSSYEQYF. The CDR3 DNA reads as TGCGCCAGCAGCCAAGACGGGAGCTCCTACGAGCAGTACTTC.

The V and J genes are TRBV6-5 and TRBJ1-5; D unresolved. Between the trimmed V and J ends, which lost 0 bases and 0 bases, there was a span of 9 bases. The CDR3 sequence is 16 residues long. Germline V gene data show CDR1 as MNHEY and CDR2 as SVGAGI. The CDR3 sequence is CASSYSRGNSNQPQHF. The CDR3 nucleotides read TGTGCCAGCAGTTACTCTCGGGGTAATAGCAATCAGCCCCAGCATTTT.

CDR3 loop: CASSVEGQVTGELFF. DNA of the CDR3: TGTGCCAGCAGCGTAGAGGGACAAGTCACCGGGGAGCTGTTTTTT. The V and J genes are TRBV9 and TRBJ2-2; tentatively, D is TRBD1 (6 bases). Trimming removed 0 bases from V and 4 bases from J, with 10 bases in between. CDR1 and CDR2 (germline): SGDLS, YYNGEE. The CDR3 loop spans 15 amino acids.

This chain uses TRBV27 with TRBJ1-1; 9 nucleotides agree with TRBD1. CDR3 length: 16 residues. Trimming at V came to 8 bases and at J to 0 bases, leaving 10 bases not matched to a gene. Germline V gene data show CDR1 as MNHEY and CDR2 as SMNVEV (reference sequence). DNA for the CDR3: TGTGCCAGCCTGGCTACCCGGACAGGGGTGAACACTGAAGCTTTCTTT. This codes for CASLATRTGVNTEAFF.

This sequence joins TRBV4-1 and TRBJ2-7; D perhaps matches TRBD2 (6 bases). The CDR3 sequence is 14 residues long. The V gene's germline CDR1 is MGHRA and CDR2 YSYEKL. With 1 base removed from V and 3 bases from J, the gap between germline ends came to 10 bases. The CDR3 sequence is CASSQVTRDYEQYF. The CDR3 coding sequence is TGCGCCAGCAGCCAAGTGACGCGGGACTACGAGCAGTACTTC.

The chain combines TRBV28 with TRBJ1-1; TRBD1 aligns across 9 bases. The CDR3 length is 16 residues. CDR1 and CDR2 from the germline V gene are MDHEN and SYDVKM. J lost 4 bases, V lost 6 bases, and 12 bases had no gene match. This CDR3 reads CASRHPRTGVATEAFF. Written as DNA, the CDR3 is TGTGCCAGCAGGCATCCCCGGACAGGGGTAGCCACTGAAGCTTTCTTT.

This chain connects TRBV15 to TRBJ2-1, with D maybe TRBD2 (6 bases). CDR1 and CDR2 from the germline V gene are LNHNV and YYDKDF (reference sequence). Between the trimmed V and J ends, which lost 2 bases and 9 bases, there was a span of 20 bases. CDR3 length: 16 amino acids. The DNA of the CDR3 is TGTGCCACCAGCAGAACCGGGACGGGGGTCTATGGTGAGCAGTTCTTC. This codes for CATSRTGTGVYGEQFF.

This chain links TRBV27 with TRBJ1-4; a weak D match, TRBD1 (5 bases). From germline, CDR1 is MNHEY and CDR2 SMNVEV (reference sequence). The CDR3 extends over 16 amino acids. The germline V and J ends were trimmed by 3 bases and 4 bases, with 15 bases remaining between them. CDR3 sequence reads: CASSFNPSGFNEKLFF. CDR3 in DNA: TGTGCCAGCAGTTTCAACCCTTCAGGGTTTAATGAAAAACTGTTTTTT.

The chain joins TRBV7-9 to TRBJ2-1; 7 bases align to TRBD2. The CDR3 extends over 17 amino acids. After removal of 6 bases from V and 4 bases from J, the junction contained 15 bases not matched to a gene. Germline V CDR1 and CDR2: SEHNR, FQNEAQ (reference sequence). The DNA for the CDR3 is TGTGCCAGCAGTCCCGGTCGGGGCGGGAGCCCATACAATGAGCAGTTCTTC. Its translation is CASSPGRGGSPYNEQFF.

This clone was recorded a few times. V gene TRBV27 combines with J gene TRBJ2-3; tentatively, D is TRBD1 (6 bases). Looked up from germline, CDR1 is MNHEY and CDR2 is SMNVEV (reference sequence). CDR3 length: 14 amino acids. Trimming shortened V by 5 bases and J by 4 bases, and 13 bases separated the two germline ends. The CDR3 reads CASSHRVPSDTQYF. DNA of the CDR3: TGTGCCAGCAGTCACAGGGTACCCTCAGATACGCAGTATTTT.

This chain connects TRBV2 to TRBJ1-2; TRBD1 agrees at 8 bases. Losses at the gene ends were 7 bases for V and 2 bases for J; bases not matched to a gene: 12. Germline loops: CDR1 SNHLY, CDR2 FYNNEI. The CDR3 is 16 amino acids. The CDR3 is CASIGQGQGRNYGYTF. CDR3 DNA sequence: TGTGCCAGCATAGGACAGGGCCAGGGGCGGAACTATGGCTACACCTTC.

CDR3 in amino acids: CASSYSAGPPDTEAFF. The CDR3 nucleotides are TGTGCCAGCAGTTACTCGGCAGGGCCCCCGGACACTGAAGCTTTCTTT. The chain links TRBV6-5 to TRBJ1-1; a weak D match, TRBD1 (5 bases). The CDR3 runs 16 residues. CDR1 and CDR2 from the germline V gene are MNHEY and SVGAGI. The germline V and J ends were trimmed by 0 bases and 3 bases, with 14 bases remaining between them.